This entry lists 20 T cell receptor beta chains sequenced from one sample in a study of T cells in Graves' hyperthyroidism and ophthalmopathy. It was RNA transcripts that yielded the amplified TCR beta CDR3 regions. First-round RT-PCR of the TCR CDR3 relied on the HTBI primer set. TCRdb fed the multiplex PCR reads into MiXCR, producing one record per CDR3 protein. The data contain roughly 500,000 distinct CDR3 sequences, over 35% of them singletons. Sequencing was carried out using peripheral blood or thyroid tissue (not recorded which). These receptors were taken from an adult woman with Graves' disease, either hyperthyroidism or ophthalmopathy (not recorded which).

At least ten counts were recorded for this clonotype. The rearrangement uses TRBV15 and TRBJ2-7; D gene unclear. Germline lookup yields CDR1 LNHNV and CDR2 YYDKDF (reference sequence). V lost 0 bases, J lost 7 bases, and 13 bases lay in between. This CDR3 contains 14 residues. The CDR3 protein is CATSRDRSSREQYF. The CDR3 coding sequence is TGTGCCACCAGCAGAGATAGGAGTAGTCGGGAGCAGTACTTC.

The J gene is TRBJ1-1, the V gene TRBV2; the D is unclear. CDR1 is SNHLY, CDR2 FYNNEI, per germline. This CDR3 spans 13 amino acids. V was shortened by 10 bases and J by 1 base, with 13 bases between the two germline ends. The CDR3 spells CAISDTRNTEAFF. The CDR3 region has the DNA TGTGCCATCAGCGATACAAGGAACACTGAAGCTTTCTTT.

The J gene is TRBJ2-7, the V gene TRBV24-1; 10 bases are a match to TRBD1. V was pared by 2 bases and J by 2 bases, with 2 bases of the junction left unmatched. Germline CDR1 and CDR2: KGHDR and SFDVKD. This CDR3 has 15 amino acids. CDR3 sequence reads: CATSDSGTGAYEQYF. The CDR3 nucleotides are TGTGCCACCAGTGATTCCGGGACAGGGGCCTACGAGCAGTACTTC.

The V call is TRBV5-1, the J call TRBJ1-1; D uncertain. The CDR3 is 12 residues long. Trimming stripped 1 base from V and 7 bases from J, with 8 bases between. Germline-derived CDR1 and CDR2 are SGHRS and YFSETQ. CDR3 region: CASSLTADEAFF. The CDR3 DNA sequence: TGCGCCAGCAGCTTGACGGCAGATGAAGCTTTCTTT.

The chain uses TRBV7-2 and TRBJ2-5, with no clear D. The end of the DNA aligns better with TRBJ2-7, so the J call may be wrong. Germline V gene sequence: CDR1 SGHTA, CDR2 FQGNSA. The CDR3 extends over 15 amino acids. CDR3 region: CASSQGRVTPYEQYF. CDR3 nucleotides: TGTGCCAGCAGCCAAGGAAGGGTAACCCCCTACGAGCAGTACTTC.

The chain is built from TRBV20-1 and TRBJ1-1; D remains unclear. Per the germline V gene, CDR1 is DFQATT and CDR2 is SNEGSKA (reference sequence). Trimming stripped 8 bases from V and 2 bases from J, with 9 bases between. This CDR3 spans 11 amino acids. The CDR3 spells CSFIYNTEAFF. For the CDR3, the DNA is TGCAGTTTCATATACAACACTGAAGCTTTCTTT.

This clonotype was recorded a few times. This rearrangement joins TRBV10-3 to TRBJ2-2; 8 positions match TRBD2. Germline values: CDR1 ENHRY, CDR2 SYGVKD. The trim removed 6 bases at V and 3 bases at J, leaving 9 bases unmatched. The CDR3 length is 16 residues. As DNA, the CDR3 is TGTGCCATCAGCGGACTCACTAGCGGATACACCGGGGAGCTGTTTTTT. This translates into CAISGLTSGYTGELFF.

The chain combines TRBV29-1 with TRBJ1-2; D is unclear. The germline gives CDR1 SQVTM, CDR2 ANQGSEA. CDR3 length: 10 amino acids. Trimming cost V 5 bases and J 7 bases, with 8 bases left between them. CDR3 amino acids: CSVNQPGYTF. The CDR3 coding sequence is TGCAGCGTTAACCAGCCTGGCTACACCTTC.

This clonotype turned up a few times. Mismatch with germline at one junction end may stem from a read error. The J gene is TRBJ2-3, the V gene TRBV7-3; the match to TRBD2 covers 7 bases. Germline CDR1 and CDR2: SGHTA and FQGTGA. The CDR3 is made up of 14 amino acids. The CDR3 reads CASSPSGASGETHF. The CDR3 nucleotides are TGTGCCAGCAGCCCCTCCGGGGCTAGCGGCGAAACCCATTTT.

V usage is TRBV7-2 and J usage is TRBJ2-7, with 8 positions matching TRBD2. The ends lost 5 bases at V and 7 bases at J; junction bases unmatched: 10. CDR1 and CDR2 (germline): SGHTA, FQGNSA. CDR3 length: 14 amino acids. The CDR3 here is CASSKAGTRLEQYF. In DNA form, the CDR3 reads TGTGCCAGCAGCAAAGCCGGGACTAGACTTGAGCAGTACTTC.

This rearrangement joins TRBV7-9 to TRBJ1-6, with unresolved D. Germline V CDR1 and CDR2: SEHNR, FQNEAQ (reference sequence). V lost 1 base and J 7 bases, leaving 8 bases between the germline ends. This CDR3 spans 14 amino acids. Written as DNA, the CDR3 is TGTGCCAGCAGCTTAGAGGCGGGGAATTCACCCCTCCACTTT. It is translated as CASSLEAGNSPLHF.

The sample holds a few counts of this clonotype. This chain joins TRBV29-1 and TRBJ1-2; D uncertain. From germline, CDR1 is SQVTM and CDR2 ANQGSEA. Trimming pared 1 base from V and 4 bases from J, leaving 10 bases between. The CDR3 length is 13 residues. The CDR3, as DNA: TGCAGCGTTGAAGGGGGAATGGGCTATGGCTACACCTTC. This translates into CSVEGGMGYGYTF.

Turning to this clonotype: Being one base from a much bigger clone, this may be a read error. This chain links TRBV12-3 or TRBV12-4 with TRBJ1-4; D gene unclear. The CDR3 is made up of 15 amino acids. DNA for the CDR3: TGTGCCAGCAGATTGTACACCCTCTTGGATGAAAAACGGTTTTTT. Residues: CASRLYTLLDEKRFF.

CDR3 amino acids: CASSVQGYWTEAFF. DNA of the CDR3: TGTGCCAGCAGTGTACAGGGTTACTGGACTGAAGCTTTCTTT. This chain connects TRBV6-1 to TRBJ1-1, with D possibly TRBD1 on 6 matching bases. The CDR3 covers 14 residues. The germline V gene has CDR1 MNHNS and CDR2 SASEGT. With 4 bases removed from V and 5 bases from J, the gap between germline ends came to 14 bases.

This clonotype has a count of ten or more. This rearrangement joins TRBV11-1 to TRBJ1-1; tentative D call: TRBD1 (6 bases). V lost 6 bases and J 5 bases, leaving 13 bases between the germline ends. CDR3 length equals 13 residues. The germline CDR1 and CDR2 sequences are SGHAT and FQDESV (reference sequence). CDR3: CASSPYRETEAFF. The DNA for the CDR3 is TGTGCCAGCAGTCCTTACAGGGAGACTGAAGCTTTCTTT. Supplemented by reference TRBV11-1 and TRBJ1-1, the full variable domain reads EAEVAQSPRYKITEKSQAVAFWCDPISGHATLYWYRQILGQGPELLVQFQDESVVDDSQLPKDRFSAERLKGVDSTLKIQPAELGDSAMYLCASSPYRETEAFFGQGTRLTVV.

The rearrangement links TRBV2 to TRBJ1-2, with 9 bases that match TRBD1. The CDR3 spans 15 residues. Germline CDR1 and CDR2: SNHLY and FYNNEI. J was trimmed by 6 bases and V by 7 bases; bases with no gene match: 12. The CDR3 sequence: CASTLTGGAAHGYTF. In DNA, the CDR3 is TGTGCCAGCACGTTAACAGGGGGCGCAGCTCATGGCTACACCTTC.

The CDR3 sequence is CASSTTGVKQYF. CDR3 in DNA: TGTGCCAGCAGCACGACAGGGGTCAAGCAGTACTTC. The chain couples TRBV9 to TRBJ2-7; TRBD1 aligns across 8 bases. Trimming removed 4 bases from V and 8 bases from J; junction bases left unmatched: 5. The germline gives CDR1 SGDLS, CDR2 YYNGEE. The CDR3 sequence is 12 residues long.

This clonotype was recorded at least ten times. The genes are TRBV2 and TRBJ1-5; D gene uncertain. Trimming took off 5 bases at V and 4 bases at J, with 9 bases between the two ends. The CDR3 spans 13 residues. CDR1 and CDR2 (germline): SNHLY, FYNNEI. DNA of the CDR3: TGTGCCAGCAGTAGATACATGAATCAGCCCCAGCATTTT. Translating it yields CASSRYMNQPQHF.

This clonotype was counted at least ten times. This chain joins TRBV2 and TRBJ1-4, with a tentative D call TRBD1 (5 bases). The CDR3 runs 12 residues. Germline V lookup: CDR1 SNHLY, CDR2 FYNNEI. V was cut by 7 bases and J by 5 bases, with 8 bases left in between. CDR3 nucleotides: TGTGCCAGCAACCGACAGAATGAAAAACTGTTTTTT. This codes for CASNRQNEKLFF. The complete variable domain, with remaining parts taken from reference TRBV2 and TRBJ1-4, reads EPEVTQTPSHQVTQMGQEVILRCVPISNHLYFYWYRQILGQKVEFLVSFYNNEISEKSEIFDDQFSVERPDGSNFTLKIRSTKLEDSAMYFCASNRQNEKLFFGSGTQLSVL.

The CDR3 DNA reads TGTGCCTGCTACCCCCGAGGAGCAGTTTGGGAAAAACTGTTTTTT. It yields the protein CACYPRGAVWEKLFF. The chain links TRBV30 to TRBJ1-4; no clear D. In germline, CDR1 is GTSNPN, CDR2 SVGIG (reference sequence). The CDR3 covers 15 residues. The V and J ends lost 6 bases and 8 bases respectively, with 22 bases between them.